This TCR beta chain originates from a study of beta chain features in type 1 diabetes. This clone has more than one count but fewer than ten. The CDR3 loop spans 13 amino acids. The germline gives CDR1 MNHEY, CDR2 SVGAGI. The V end lost 4 bases, the J end lost 7 bases, and 13 bases lay between the germline ends. cDNA synthesis used the whole RNA isolate, giving expressed TCRB sequences. Clones were read by immunoSEQ multiplex PCR, and TCRdb kept only the in-frame ones, dropping some. The sample includes around 450,000 clones, over 10% of them seen just once. Sequences were obtained from naive CD4+ T cells from blood. The sequence was collected from a woman between 18 and 29 years old in good health. The chain combines TRBV6-5 with TRBJ2-5; no clear D. The CDR3 protein is CASSSPVVGTQYF. The CDR3, as DNA: TGTGCCAGCAGTTCCCCCGTCGTGGGGACCCAGTACTTC.